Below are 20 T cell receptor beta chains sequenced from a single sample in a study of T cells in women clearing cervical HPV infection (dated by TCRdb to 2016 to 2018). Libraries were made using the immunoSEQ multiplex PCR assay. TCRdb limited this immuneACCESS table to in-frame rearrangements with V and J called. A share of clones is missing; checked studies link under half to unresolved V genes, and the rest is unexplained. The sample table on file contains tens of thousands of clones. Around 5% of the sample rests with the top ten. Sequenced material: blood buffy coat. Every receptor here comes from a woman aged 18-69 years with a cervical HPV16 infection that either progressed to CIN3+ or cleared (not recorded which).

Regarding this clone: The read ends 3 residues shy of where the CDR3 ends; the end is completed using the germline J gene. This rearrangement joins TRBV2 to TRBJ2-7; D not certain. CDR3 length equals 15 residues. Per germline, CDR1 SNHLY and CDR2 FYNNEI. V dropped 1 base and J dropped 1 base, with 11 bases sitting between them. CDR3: CASSEGYLRSYEQYF. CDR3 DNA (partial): TGTGCCAGCAGTGAAGGGTATCTGCGGTCCTACGAG.

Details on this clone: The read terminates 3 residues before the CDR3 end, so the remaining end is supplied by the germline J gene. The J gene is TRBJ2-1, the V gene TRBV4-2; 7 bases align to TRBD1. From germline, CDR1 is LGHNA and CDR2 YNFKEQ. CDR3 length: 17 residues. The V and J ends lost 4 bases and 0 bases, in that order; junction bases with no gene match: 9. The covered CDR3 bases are TGTGCCAGCAGCCCATCCTCGGGACAGAGCTCCTACAATGAG. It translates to CASSPSSGQSSYNE. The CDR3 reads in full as CASSPSSGQSSYNEQFF.

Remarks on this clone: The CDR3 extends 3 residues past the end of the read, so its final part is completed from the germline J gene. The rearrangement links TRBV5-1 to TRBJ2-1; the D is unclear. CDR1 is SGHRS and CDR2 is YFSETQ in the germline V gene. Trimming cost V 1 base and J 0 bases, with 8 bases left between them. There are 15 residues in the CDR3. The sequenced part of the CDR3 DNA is TGCGCCAGCAGCTTGAAGGGCCTCTCCTACAATGAG. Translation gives CASSLKGLSYNE. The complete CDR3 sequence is CASSLKGLSYNEQFF.

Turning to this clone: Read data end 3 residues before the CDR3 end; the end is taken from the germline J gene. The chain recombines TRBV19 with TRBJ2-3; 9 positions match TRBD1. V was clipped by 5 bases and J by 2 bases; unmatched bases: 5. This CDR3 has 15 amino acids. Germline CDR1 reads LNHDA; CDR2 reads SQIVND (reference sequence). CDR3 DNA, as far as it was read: TGTGCCAGTAGTGTCGGGACAGGGCCCACAGATACG. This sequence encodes CASSVGTGPTDT. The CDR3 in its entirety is CASSVGTGPTDTQYF.

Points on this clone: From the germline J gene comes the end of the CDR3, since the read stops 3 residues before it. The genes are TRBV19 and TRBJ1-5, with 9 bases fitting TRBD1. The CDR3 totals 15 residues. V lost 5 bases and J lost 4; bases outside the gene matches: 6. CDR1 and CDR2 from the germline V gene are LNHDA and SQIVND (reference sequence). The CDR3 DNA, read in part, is TGTGCCAGTAGTTCGGGACAGGGTAAGAATCAGCCC. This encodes CASSSGQGKNQP. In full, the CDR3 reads CASSSGQGKNQPQHF.

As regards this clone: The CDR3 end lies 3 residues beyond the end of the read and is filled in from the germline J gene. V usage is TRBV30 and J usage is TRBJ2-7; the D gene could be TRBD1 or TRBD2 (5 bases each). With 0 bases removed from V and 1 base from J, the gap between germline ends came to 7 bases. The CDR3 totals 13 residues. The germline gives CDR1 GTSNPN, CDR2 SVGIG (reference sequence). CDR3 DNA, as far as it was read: TGTGCCTGGAGTGTCGAGGGGTCCTACGAG. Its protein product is CAWSVEGSYE. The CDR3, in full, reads CAWSVEGSYEQYF.

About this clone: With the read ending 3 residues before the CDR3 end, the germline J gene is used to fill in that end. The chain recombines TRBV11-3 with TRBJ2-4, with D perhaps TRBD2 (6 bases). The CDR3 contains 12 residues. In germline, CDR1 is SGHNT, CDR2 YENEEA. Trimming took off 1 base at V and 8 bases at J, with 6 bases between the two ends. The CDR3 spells CASSLGGDIQYF. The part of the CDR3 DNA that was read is TGTGCCAGCAGCTTAGGGGGGGACATT. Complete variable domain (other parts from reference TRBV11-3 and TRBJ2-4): EAGVVQSPRYKIIEKKQPVAFWCNPISGHNTLYWYLQNLGQGPELLIRYENEEAVDDSQLPKDRFSAERLKGVDSTLKIQPAELGDSAVYLCASSLGGDIQYFGAGTRLSVL.

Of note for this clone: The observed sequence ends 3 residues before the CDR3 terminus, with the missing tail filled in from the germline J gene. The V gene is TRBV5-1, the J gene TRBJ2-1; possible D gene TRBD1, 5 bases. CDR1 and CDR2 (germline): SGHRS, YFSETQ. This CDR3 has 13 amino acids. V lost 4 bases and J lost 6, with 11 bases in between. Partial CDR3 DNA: TGCGCCAGCAGCATGCAAAGGGGCAATGAG. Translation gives CASSMQRGNE. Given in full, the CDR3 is CASSMQRGNEQFF.

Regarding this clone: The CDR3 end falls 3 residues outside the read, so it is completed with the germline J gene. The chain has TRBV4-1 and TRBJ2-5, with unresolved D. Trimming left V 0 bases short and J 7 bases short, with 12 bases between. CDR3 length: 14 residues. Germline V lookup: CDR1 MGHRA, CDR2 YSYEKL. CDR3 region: CASSQDNSRGTQYF. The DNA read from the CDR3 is TGCGCCAGCAGCCAAGATAACAGCCGTGGGACC.

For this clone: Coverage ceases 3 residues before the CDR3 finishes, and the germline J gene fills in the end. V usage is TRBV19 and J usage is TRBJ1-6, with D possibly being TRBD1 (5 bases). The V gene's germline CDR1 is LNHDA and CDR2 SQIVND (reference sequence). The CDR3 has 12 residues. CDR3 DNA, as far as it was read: TGTGCCAGTACCTCCCAGGGTAGGGCC. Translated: CASTSQGRA. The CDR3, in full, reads CASTSQGRALHF.

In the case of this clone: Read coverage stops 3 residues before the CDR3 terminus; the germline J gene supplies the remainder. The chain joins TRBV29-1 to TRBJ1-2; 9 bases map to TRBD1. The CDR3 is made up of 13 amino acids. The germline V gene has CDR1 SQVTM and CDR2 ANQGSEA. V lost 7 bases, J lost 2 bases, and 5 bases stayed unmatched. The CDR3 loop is CSAGTGINYGYTF. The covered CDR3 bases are TGCAGCGCTGGGACAGGGATCAACTATGGC. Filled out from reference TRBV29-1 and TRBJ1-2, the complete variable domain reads SAVISQKPSRDICQRGTSLTIQCQVDSQVTMMFWYRQQPGQSLTLIATANQGSEATYESGFVIDKFPISRPNLTFSTLTVSNMSPEDSSIYLCSAGTGINYGYTFGSGTRLTVV.

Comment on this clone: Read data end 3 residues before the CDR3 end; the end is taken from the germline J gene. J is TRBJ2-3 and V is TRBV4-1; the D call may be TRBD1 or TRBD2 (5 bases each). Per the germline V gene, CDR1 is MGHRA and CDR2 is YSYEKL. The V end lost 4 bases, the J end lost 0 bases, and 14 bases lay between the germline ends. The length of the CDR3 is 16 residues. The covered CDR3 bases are TGCGCCAGCAGCCCAACGCTGAGGGGCAGCACAGATACG. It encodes CASSPTLRGSTDT. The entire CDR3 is CASSPTLRGSTDTQYF.

The CDR3 sequence is CASSWRTGPRETQYF. The part of the CDR3 DNA that was read is TGTGCCAGCAGCTGGAGGACAGGGCCTCGAGAGACC. The chain uses TRBV7-2 and TRBJ2-5; 8 positions agree with TRBD1. Read coverage stops 3 residues before the CDR3 terminus; the germline J gene supplies the remainder. This CDR3 is built from 15 residues. The trim removed 4 bases at V and 4 bases at J, leaving 8 bases unmatched. The germline V gene encodes CDR1 SGHTA and CDR2 FQGNSA. Complete variable domain (other parts from reference TRBV7-2 and TRBJ2-5): GAGVSQSPSNKVTEKGKDVELRCDPISGHTALYWYRQSLGQGLEFLIYFQGNSAPDKSGLPSDRFSAERTGGSVSTLTIQRTQQEDSAVYLCASSWRTGPRETQYFGPGTRLLVL.

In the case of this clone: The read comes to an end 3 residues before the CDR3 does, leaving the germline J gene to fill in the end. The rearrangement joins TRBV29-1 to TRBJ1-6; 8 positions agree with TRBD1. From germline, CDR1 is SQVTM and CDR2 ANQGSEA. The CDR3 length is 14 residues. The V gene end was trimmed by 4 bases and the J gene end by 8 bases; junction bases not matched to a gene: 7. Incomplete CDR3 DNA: TGCAGCGTTGGGTTGGCCAGGGGGCATTCACCC. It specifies CSVGLARGHSP. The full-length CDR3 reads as CSVGLARGHSPLHF.

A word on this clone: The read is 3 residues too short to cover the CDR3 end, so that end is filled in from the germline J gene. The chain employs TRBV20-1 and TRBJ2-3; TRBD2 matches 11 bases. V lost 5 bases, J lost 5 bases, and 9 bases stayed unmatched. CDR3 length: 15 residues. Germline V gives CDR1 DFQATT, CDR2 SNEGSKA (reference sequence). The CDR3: CSASIAGGREDTQYF. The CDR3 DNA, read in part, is TGCAGTGCTTCGATAGCGGGGGGGCGCGAAGATACG.

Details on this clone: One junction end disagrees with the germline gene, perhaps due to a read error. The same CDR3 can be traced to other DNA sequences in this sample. CDR3 loop: CASSLAGLYGYTF. The sequenced CDR3 bases are TGTGCCAGCAGCTTAGCAGGCCTCTATGGA. The chain is built from TRBV13 and TRBJ1-2; D unclear. The read is 3 residues too short to cover the CDR3 end, so that end is filled in from the germline J gene. CDR3 length: 13 residues. Germline V gives CDR1 PRHDT, CDR2 FYEKMQ (reference sequence).

The CDR3 bases that were read are TGTGCCAGCAGCGTAGGTACACCGCCCAATGAG. It encodes CASSVGTPPNE. From start to end, the CDR3 is CASSVGTPPNEQFF. V is TRBV9 and J is TRBJ2-1, with unresolved D. The read ends 3 residues shy of where the CDR3 ends; the end is completed using the germline J gene. Between the trimmed V and J ends, which lost 0 bases and 6 bases, there was a span of 10 bases. The length of the CDR3 is 14 residues. CDR1 and CDR2 from the germline V gene are SGDLS and YYNGEE.

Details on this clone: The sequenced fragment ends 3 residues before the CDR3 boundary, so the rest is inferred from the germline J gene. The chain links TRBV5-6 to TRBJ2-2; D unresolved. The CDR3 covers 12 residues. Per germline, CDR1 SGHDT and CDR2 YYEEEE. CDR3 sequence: CASSQSYSPLFF. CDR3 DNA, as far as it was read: TGTGCCAGCAGCCAAAGCTATTCACCG.

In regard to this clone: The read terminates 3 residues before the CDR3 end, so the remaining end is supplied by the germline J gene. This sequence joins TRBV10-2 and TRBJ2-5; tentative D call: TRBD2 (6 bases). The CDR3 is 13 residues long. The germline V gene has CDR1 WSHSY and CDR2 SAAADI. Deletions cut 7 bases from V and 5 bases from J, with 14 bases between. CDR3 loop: CASNPGGVETQYF. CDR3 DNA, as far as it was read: TGCGCCAGCAACCCGGGCGGGGTCGAGACC.

Partial CDR3 DNA: TGTGCCAGCAGCTTAGAAACAAGTAACACTGAA. It is translated as CASSLETSNTE. The complete CDR3 reads CASSLETSNTEAFF. The V gene is TRBV11-2, the J gene TRBJ1-1, with D uncertain. The CDR3 end is not reached by the read, which stops 3 residues before it; the germline J gene fills it in. V was shortened by 0 bases and J by 2 bases, with 7 bases between the two germline ends. The CDR3 is 14 amino acids. In germline, CDR1 is SGHAT, CDR2 FQNNGV.